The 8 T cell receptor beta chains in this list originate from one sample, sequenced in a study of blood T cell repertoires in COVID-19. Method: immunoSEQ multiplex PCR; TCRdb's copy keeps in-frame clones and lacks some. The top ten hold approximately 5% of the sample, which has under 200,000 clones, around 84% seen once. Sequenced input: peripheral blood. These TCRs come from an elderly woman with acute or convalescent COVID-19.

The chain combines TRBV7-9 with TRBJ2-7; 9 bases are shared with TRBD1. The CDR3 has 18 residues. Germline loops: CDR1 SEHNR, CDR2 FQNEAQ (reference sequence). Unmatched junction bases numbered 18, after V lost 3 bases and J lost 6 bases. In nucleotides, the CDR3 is TGTGCCAGCAGCTTTGGCGACAGGGGGAGAGAAGTAATAGGCGAGCAGTACTTC. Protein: CASSFGDRGREVIGEQYF.

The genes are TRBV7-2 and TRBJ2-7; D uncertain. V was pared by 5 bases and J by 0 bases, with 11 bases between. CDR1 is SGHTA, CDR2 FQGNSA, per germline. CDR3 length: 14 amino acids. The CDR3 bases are TGTGCCAGCAGCGACGACAAACACTCCTACGAGCAGTACTTC. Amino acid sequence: CASSDDKHSYEQYF.

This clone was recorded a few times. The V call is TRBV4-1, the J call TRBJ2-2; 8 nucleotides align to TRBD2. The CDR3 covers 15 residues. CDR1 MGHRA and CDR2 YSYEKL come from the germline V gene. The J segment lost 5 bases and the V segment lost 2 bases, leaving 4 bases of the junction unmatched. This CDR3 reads CASSQRAGVTGELFF. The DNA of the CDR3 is TGCGCCAGCAGCCAACGAGCGGGAGTTACCGGGGAGCTGTTTTTT.

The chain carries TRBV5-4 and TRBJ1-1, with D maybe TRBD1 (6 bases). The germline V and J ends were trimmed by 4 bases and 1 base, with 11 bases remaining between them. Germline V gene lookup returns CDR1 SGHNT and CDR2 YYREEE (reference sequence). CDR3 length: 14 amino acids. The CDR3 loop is CASSLNRENTEAFF. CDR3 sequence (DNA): TGTGCCAGCAGCCTGAACAGGGAGAACACTGAAGCTTTCTTT.

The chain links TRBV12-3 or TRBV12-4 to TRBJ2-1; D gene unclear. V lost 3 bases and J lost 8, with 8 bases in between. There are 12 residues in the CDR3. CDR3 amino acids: CASSFSVHEQFF. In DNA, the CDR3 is TGTGCCAGCAGTTTTTCAGTTCATGAGCAGTTCTTC.

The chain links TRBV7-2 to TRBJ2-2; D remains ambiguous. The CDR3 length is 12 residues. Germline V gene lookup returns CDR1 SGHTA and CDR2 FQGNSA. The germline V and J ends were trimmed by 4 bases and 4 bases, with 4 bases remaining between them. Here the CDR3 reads CASSWSTGELFF. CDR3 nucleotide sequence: TGTGCCAGCAGCTGGAGCACCGGGGAGCTGTTTTTT.

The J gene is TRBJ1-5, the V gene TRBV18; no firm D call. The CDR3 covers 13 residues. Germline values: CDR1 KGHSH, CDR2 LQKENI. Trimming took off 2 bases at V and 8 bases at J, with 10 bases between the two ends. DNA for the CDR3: TGTGCCAGCTCACCAGGACTATCGGAGCCCCAGCATTTT. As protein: CASSPGLSEPQHF.

The CDR3 nucleotides are TGTGCCAGCAGCCCCGGGGGGGACGCGGGAGCTCGTTACAATGAGCAGTTCTTC. Residues: CASSPGGDAGARYNEQFF. This sequence joins TRBV25-1 and TRBJ2-1; the match to TRBD2 covers 8 bases. The germline gives CDR1 MGHDK, CDR2 SYGVNS. The length of the CDR3 is 18 residues. V lost 6 bases, J lost 4 bases, and 17 bases stayed unmatched.